The following is a TCR beta chain sequence with its context. The target antigen is unknown. This sample was taken from a study of T-cell memory formation after mild COVID-19. Study background: Clustering of TCRs was largely donor specific.

Study-wide results and limits: Nothing confirmed that second-wave clones peaking on day 37 were specific for SARS-CoV-2.

CDR3 length equals 15 residues. From germline, CDR1 is SSHAT and CDR2 FNYEAQ (reference sequence). The V gene end was trimmed by 2 bases and the J gene end by 2 bases; junction bases not matched to a gene: 3. TCRdb reprocessed the 5' RACE reads via MiXCR and lists one record per CDR3 protein. Among some 600,000 distinct CDR3 sequences listed, 15% to 20% were seen once. The chain carries TRBV7-7 and TRBJ2-1; TRBD2 aligns across 7 bases. This TCR was recovered from an adult woman who had mild COVID-19 (a few samples of this study predate the infection). Cell type and time point are not known. Sequencing was performed on PBMCs or a T cell subset sorted from them (not recorded which). CDR3 nucleotides: TGTGCCAGCAGCTTAATGGCGGGGGCCTACAATGAGCAGTTCTTC. As protein: CASSLMAGAYNEQFF.